This is a list of T cell receptor beta chains from one sample in a study of graft-versus-host responses after intestinal transplantation. Here immunoSEQ multiplex PCR was the method, and the copy in TCRdb shows in-frame clones only, minus some. The sample consists of tens of thousands of clones, about 94% of them appearing once. Antigens of these TCRs are unknown. The material was unstimulated CD4+ T cells sorted from spleen or lymph node cells, obtained before transplant. The receptors come from a human donor who was the organ donor for an intestinal transplant. Both conserved end residues are part of each CDR3. D genes are given only for firm matches. For some rows the clone size is stated as once, few or many, or as a class when expanded; others skip it.

DNA | CDR3 | size | J | V | D
TGTGCCAGCGGGAAGGCAGGGGGCGGGAATCAGCCCCAGCATTTT | CASGKAGGGNQPQHF | NA | TRBJ1-5 | TRBV27 | TRBD1
TGTGCCAGTAGTACCGGGATTAACTATGGCTACACCTTC | CASSTGINYGYTF | NA | TRBJ1-2 | TRBV19 | NA
TGTGCCAGCAGCTTACTAGCGGGGGGCACTATCTACTCCTACGAGCAGTACTTC | CASSLLAGGTIYSYEQYF | NA | TRBJ2-7 | TRBV7-6 | TRBD2
TGTGCCAAAGGGGTTTTAACTACTTCGGACTCTGGGGCCAACGTCCTGACTTTC | CAKGVLTTSDSGANVLTF | NA | TRBJ2-6 | TRBV2 | NA
TGTGCCAGCAGCTTAATGGCCGATGCCACTGAAGCTTTCTTT | CASSLMADATEAFF | NA | TRBJ1-1 | TRBV7-3 | NA
TGTGCCAGTAGTATAGACGGACTGAGGAATTCACCCCTCCACTTT | CASSIDGLRNSPLHF | NA | TRBJ1-6 | TRBV19 | NA
TGTGCCAGCAGCGCCATGCGGCGGGCTTTCTTT | CASSAMRRAFF | NA | TRBJ1-1 | TRBV6-1 | NA
TGTGCCAGCAGTCACGGATGGGACACTGAAGCTTTCTTT | CASSHGWDTEAFF | NA | TRBJ1-1 | TRBV5-8 | NA
TGTGCCAGCAGCGTACCGGGACAGGGTGTCTACGAGCAGTACTTC | CASSVPGQGVYEQYF | NA | TRBJ2-7 | TRBV28 | TRBD1
TGCGCCAGCAGCCCCCTAGGGGACTATGGCTACACCTTC | CASSPLGDYGYTF | NA | TRBJ1-2 | TRBV5-1 | NA
TGCGCCAGCAGCCAAACTAGCGGGGGGGCAGATACGCAGTATTTT | CASSQTSGGADTQYF | NA | TRBJ2-3 | TRBV4-3 | TRBD2
TGTGCCAGCAGTTTCCGGGGGGGACGCACAGATACGCAGTATTTT | CASSFRGGRTDTQYF | NA | TRBJ2-3 | TRBV27 | TRBD2
TGCGCCAGCAGCTTGTCTTCAGGGACTGGGGGTAGTATTAGCACAGATACGCAGTATTTT | CASSLSSGTGGSISTDTQYF | NA | TRBJ2-3 | TRBV5-1 | NA
TGTGCCAGCAGGGAGGGGACTGCGCGGGAGACCCAGTACTTC | CASREGTARETQYF | NA | TRBJ2-5 | TRBV28 | NA
TGTGCCAGCAGGGGCAGGGGAGGGTACAATCAGCCCCAGCATTTT | CASRGRGGYNQPQHF | NA | TRBJ1-5 | TRBV6-1 | NA
TGTGCCAGCAGTGACAGGGGAGTCGACGAGCAGTACTTC | CASSDRGVDEQYF | NA | TRBJ2-7 | TRBV2 | NA
TGTGCCAGCAGCCGTGGCGGGACACTCTCCTACGAGCAGTACTTC | CASSRGGTLSYEQYF | NA | TRBJ2-7 | TRBV7-2 | NA
TGCAGCGTTGAAGAAGGGGACAGGGCGAAAAACATTCAGTACTTC | CSVEEGDRAKNIQYF | NA | TRBJ2-4 | TRBV29-1 | TRBD1
TGTGCCAGCAGTTACTCGAGTCAGGGAGATTCACCCCTCCACTTT | CASSYSSQGDSPLHF | NA | TRBJ1-6 | TRBV6-6 | NA
TGTGCCAGCAGCTTCGGTAGCAATCAGCCCCAGCATTTT | CASSFGSNQPQHF | few | TRBJ1-5 | TRBV5-8 | NA
TGTGCCAGCAGTTTATCAGTCGGGGACTCCTACGAGCAGTACTTC | CASSLSVGDSYEQYF | once | TRBJ2-7 | TRBV27 | NA
TGTGCCAGCAGCGTAGGGGACAGGGGATTGATTCGGGGCTACACCTTC | CASSVGDRGLIRGYTF | NA | TRBJ1-2 | TRBV9 | TRBD1
TGTGCCAGCAGCGTAGACAGGGGGGGCCTCGAGCAGTACTTC | CASSVDRGGLEQYF | NA | TRBJ2-7 | TRBV7-2 | TRBD1
TGTGCCAGCAGTTCCCGACAGGGACGGGAGACCCAGTACTTC | CASSSRQGRETQYF | NA | TRBJ2-5 | TRBV6-5 | TRBD1
TGCGCCAGCAGCTCCGGGACAGATAATCAGCCCCAGCATTTT | CASSSGTDNQPQHF | NA | TRBJ1-5 | TRBV5-1 | TRBD1
TGTGCCAGCTCACCACAGGAGAACACTGAAGCTTTCTTT | CASSPQENTEAFF | NA | TRBJ1-1 | TRBV18 | NA
TGTGCCAGCAGCCTAGCGGGGGTAAACACCGGGGAGCTGTTTTTT | CASSLAGVNTGELFF | NA | TRBJ2-2 | TRBV5-5 | TRBD2
TGCGCCAGCAGCCAAGGAAGCCTAAGGGTGTTGAACACCGGGGAGCTGTTTTTT | CASSQGSLRVLNTGELFF | NA | TRBJ2-2 | TRBV4-1 | NA
TGTGCCAGCAGCTTAGTTGGCGGGGGGGTGGAGACCCAGTACTTC | CASSLVGGGVETQYF | NA | TRBJ2-5 | TRBV11-2 | TRBD2
TGTGCCAGCAGCTTGGGACAGGGGTCGGGTACGCAGTATTTT | CASSLGQGSGTQYF | NA | TRBJ2-3 | TRBV5-6 | TRBD1
TGTGCCAGTAGTATAGGGGCGGGGACGCCCGAGCAGTACTTC | CASSIGAGTPEQYF | NA | TRBJ2-7 | TRBV19 | NA
TGTGCCAGCAGCTTTAAGGACAGCAAAGGGGCTTTCTTT | CASSFKDSKGAFF | NA | TRBJ1-1 | TRBV7-2 | NA
TGTGCCAGCAGCCAAGGGGGGCCTCTCCTCCAAACTAATGAAAAACTGTTTTTT | CASSQGGPLLQTNEKLFF | once | TRBJ1-4 | TRBV14 | NA
TGTGCCAGCAGGATTACGCCTTTATCAAACATTCAGTACTTC | CASRITPLSNIQYF | NA | TRBJ2-4 | TRBV6-5 | NA
TGTGCCAGCAGCTTAATAGGGGGGGACGGCCAGATCACAGATACGCAGTATTTT | CASSLIGGDGQITDTQYF | NA | TRBJ2-3 | TRBV7-3 | NA